The clone carrying this TCR beta chain occurred many times. The CDR3 contains 15 residues. The germline V and J ends were trimmed by 4 bases and 2 bases, with 16 bases remaining between them. The germline V gene has CDR1 DFQATT and CDR2 SNEGSKA (reference sequence). This entry is derived from a study of T-cell reconstitution after alpha-beta-depleted transplantation in children. Preparation of the TCRbeta library was carried out with unique molecular identifiers. Using its own MiXCR run on the PCR reads, TCRdb lists one record per CDR3 protein. Of hundreds of thousands of distinct CDR3 sequences listed, about 15% were seen once; the top ten hold approximately 1%.

The rearrangement joins TRBV20-1 to TRBJ2-3; tentatively, D is TRBD2 (6 bases). Sequencing was performed on PBMCs from the stem cell graft donor, taken from the stem cell graft. The source of this sequence is a human donor who donated a stem cell graft to a child with acute myeloid leukemia. The CDR3 DNA is TGCAGTGCTACCCAGCACCCGGGGGTCACAGATACGCAGTATTTT. Its protein product is CSATQHPGVTDTQYF.